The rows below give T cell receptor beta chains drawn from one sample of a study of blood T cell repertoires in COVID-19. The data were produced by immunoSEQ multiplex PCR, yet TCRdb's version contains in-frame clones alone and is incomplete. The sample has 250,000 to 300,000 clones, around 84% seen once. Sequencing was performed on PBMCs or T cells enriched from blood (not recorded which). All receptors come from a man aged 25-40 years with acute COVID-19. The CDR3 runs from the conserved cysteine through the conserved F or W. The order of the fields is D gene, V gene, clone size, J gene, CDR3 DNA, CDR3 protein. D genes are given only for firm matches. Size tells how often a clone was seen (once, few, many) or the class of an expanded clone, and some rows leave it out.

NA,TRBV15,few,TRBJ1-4,TGTGCCACCAGGAGGAGTGCAACTAATGAAAAACTGTTTTTT,CATRRSATNEKLFF
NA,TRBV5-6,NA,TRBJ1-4,TGTGCCAGCAGCTTCGTCGACAGAACGACCTATGAAAAACTGTTTTTT,CASSFVDRTTYEKLFF
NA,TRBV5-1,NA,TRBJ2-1,TGTGCCAGCAGCTTGGCAACTAGGTTGGATGAGCAGTTCTTC,CASSLATRLDEQFF
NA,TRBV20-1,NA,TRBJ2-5,TGCAGTGCTAGTCCGGAAGAGACCCAGTACTTC,CSASPEETQYF
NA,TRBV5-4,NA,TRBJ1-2,TGTGCCAGCAGCCCCCAGGGTTTATGGTATGGCTACACCTTC,CASSPQGLWYGYTF
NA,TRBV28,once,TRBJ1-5,TGTGCCCTCGGGGGGCCAAGCAATCAGCCCCAGCATTTT,CALGGPSNQPQHF
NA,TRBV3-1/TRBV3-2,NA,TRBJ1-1,TGTGCCAGCAGCCGAGGTGGGGGGACTGAAGCTTTCTTT,CASSRGGGTEAFF
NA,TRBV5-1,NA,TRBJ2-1,TGTGCCAGCAGCTTTGAGCGGAGCTCCTACAATGAGCAGTTCTTC,CASSFERSSYNEQFF
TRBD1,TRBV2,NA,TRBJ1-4,TGTGCCAGCCTCTCGGACAGGGCTAATAATGAAAAACTGTTTTTT,CASLSDRANNEKLFF
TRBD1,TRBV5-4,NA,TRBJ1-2,TGTGCCAGCAGCACCACCGGGACAGGGTCCCTCCCTGGCTACACCTTC,CASSTTGTGSLPGYTF
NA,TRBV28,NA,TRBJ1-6,TGTGCCAGCAGTTTTCCGCCTAATAATTCACCCCTCCACTTT,CASSFPPNNSPLHF
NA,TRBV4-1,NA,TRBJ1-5,TGCGCCAGCAGCCAAGAAGGAGTGGCCCGGGGAAATCAGCCCCAGCATTTT,CASSQEGVARGNQPQHF
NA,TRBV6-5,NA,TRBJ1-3,TGTGCCAGCAGCCCCGCTGACAGTTTTGGAAACACCATATATTTT,CASSPADSFGNTIYF
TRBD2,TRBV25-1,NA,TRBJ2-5,TGTGCCAGCAGTGAATCCCGCCAGACTAGCAGGGAGACCCAGTACTTC,CASSESRQTSRETQYF
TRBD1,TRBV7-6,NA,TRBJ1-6,TGTGCCAGCAGCCAGGGGGCCGGCGGGTCGACCAATTCACCCCTCCACTTT,CASSQGAGGSTNSPLHF
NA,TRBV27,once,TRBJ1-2,TGTGCCAGCAGTCCTAGTTCAGGGGTTTATTATGGCTACACCTTC,CASSPSSGVYYGYTF
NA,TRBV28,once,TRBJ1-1,TGTGCCAGCAGTTTAGTAGGGGCGCTGGGTTTGACTGAAGCTTTCTTT,CASSLVGALGLTEAFF
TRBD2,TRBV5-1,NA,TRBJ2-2,TGTGCCAGCAGCCCGCGGGGGGAGCAGAACACCGGGGAGCTGTTTTTT,CASSPRGEQNTGELFF
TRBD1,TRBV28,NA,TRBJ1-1,TGTGCCAGCAGTCTTACACGGACAGGGTTGTTGGCTGAAGCTTTCTTT,CASSLTRTGLLAEAFF
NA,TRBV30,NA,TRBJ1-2,TGTGCCTGGACCACTTCGGGCTATGGCTACACCTTC,CAWTTSGYGYTF
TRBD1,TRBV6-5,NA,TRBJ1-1,TGTGCCAGCGGCCGGGACAGGGGCGCTGAAGCTTTCTTT,CASGRDRGAEAFF
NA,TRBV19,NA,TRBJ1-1,TGTGCCACGTCCAGGGTGGCCACTGAAGCTTTCTTT,CATSRVATEAFF
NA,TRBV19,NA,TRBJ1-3,TGTGCCAGTAGTACCATACAGGGAGCAGGAAACACCATATATTTT,CASSTIQGAGNTIYF
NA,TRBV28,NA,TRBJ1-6,TGTGCCAGCAGTCGGGATGTCTCCTATAATTCACCCCTCCACTTT,CASSRDVSYNSPLHF
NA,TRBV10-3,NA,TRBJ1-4,TGTGCCATCAGTGAGGGAGGGGCAGGCACTAATGAAAAACTGTTTTTT,CAISEGGAGTNEKLFF
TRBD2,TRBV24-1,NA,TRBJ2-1,TGTGCCACCAGTGATCGCCAGCGGGAGAGTGAGCAGTTCTTC,CATSDRQRESEQFF
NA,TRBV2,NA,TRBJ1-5,TGTGCCAGCAGTGACAGGGGCAGCAATCAGCCCCAGCATTTT,CASSDRGSNQPQHF
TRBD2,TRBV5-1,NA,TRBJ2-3,TGCGCCAGCAGCTTCTCACTAGCGGAAATAACAGATACGCAGTATTTT,CASSFSLAEITDTQYF
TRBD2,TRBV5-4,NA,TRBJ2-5,TGTGCCAGCAGCTTGACTAGCGAAGACCAAGAGACCCAGTACTTC,CASSLTSEDQETQYF
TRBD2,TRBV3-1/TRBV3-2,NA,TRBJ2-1,TGTGCCAGCAGCCAAGATCCAGCGGGGGCTAACAATGAGCAGTTCTTC,CASSQDPAGANNEQFF
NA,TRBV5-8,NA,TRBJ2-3,TGTGCCAGCAGCTTGGGCAGCGCCCATGTCCGCACAGATACGCAGTATTTT,CASSLGSAHVRTDTQYF
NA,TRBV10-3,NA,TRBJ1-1,TGTGCCATCAGTCCACAGGGCCCTGAAGCTTTCTTT,CAISPQGPEAFF
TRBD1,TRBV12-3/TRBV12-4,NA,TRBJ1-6,TGTGCCAGCAGCGACAGGGAAATTCTTCCCCTCCACTTT,CASSDREILPLHF
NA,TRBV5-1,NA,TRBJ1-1,TGCGCCAGCAGCACCGGACAGTCAAGGATAGTCGCTGAAGCTTTCTTT,CASSTGQSRIVAEAFF
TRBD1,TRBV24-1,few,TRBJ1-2,TGTGCCACCAGTGGTGAGACAGGGGTACGCTATGGCTACACCTTC,CATSGETGVRYGYTF
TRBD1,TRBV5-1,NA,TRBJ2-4,TGCGCCAGCAGCTTCGACAGGGGAAACATTCAGTACTTC,CASSFDRGNIQYF
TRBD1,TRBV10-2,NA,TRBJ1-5,TGCGCCAGCAGTCCAGGGGGACAGCCCCAGCATTTT,CASSPGGQPQHF
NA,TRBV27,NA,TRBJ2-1,TGTGCCAGCAGTTCTCTCGGCCGGTTGGGGAGTGAGCAGTTCTTC,CASSSLGRLGSEQFF
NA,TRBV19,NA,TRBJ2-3,TGTGCCAGTAGTATAGGGGGTACTAGGGCAGATACGCAGTATTTT,CASSIGGTRADTQYF
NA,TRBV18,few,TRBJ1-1,TGTGCCAGCTCACCATCAGGTAACACTGAAGCTTTCTTT,CASSPSGNTEAFF
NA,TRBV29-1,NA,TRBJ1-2,TGCAGCGTGAAGTCGGGGTATGGCTACACCTTC,CSVKSGYGYTF